The 26 T cell receptor beta chains listed next were all sequenced from one sample in a study of T cells in women clearing cervical HPV infection. This table comes from immunoSEQ multiplex PCR, and its TCRdb copy is limited to in-frame clones, with some not included. The sample table includes over 25,000 clones. The specimen was blood buffy coat. The receptors come from a woman between 18 and 69 years old with a cervical HPV16 infection that either progressed to CIN3+ or cleared (not recorded which).

With respect to this clone: The read falls 3 residues short of the CDR3 end, and the missing part is taken from the germline J gene. The chain recombines TRBV12-3 or TRBV12-4 with TRBJ2-7, with 11 bases that match TRBD2. Unmatched junction bases numbered 6, after V lost 6 bases and J lost 2 bases. The CDR3 length is 15 residues. The CDR3 sequence: CASRPGLAGTYEQYF. The sequenced part of the CDR3 DNA is TGTGCCAGCAGGCCTGGACTAGCGGGTACCTACGAG.

Worth noting for this clone: The read ends 3 residues early relative to the CDR3; the germline J gene fills the gap. The genes are TRBV29-1 and TRBJ2-5; 8 bases match TRBD2. The CDR3 sequence is 14 residues long. With V trimmed by 3 bases and J by 5 bases, 8 bases remained unmatched. CDR1 and CDR2 (germline): SQVTM, ANQGSEA. Incomplete CDR3 DNA: TGCAGCGTTGATTCAGCGGGAGTTGGGGAGACC. Translation gives CSVDSAGVGET. The full CDR3 is CSVDSAGVGETQYF.

For this clone: The DNA ends 3 residues before the CDR3 does, and the rest of the CDR3 is filled in from the germline J gene. The chain employs TRBV2 and TRBJ2-1; D gene unclear. V was shortened by 4 bases and J by 0 bases, with 7 bases between the two germline ends. The germline V gene encodes CDR1 SNHLY and CDR2 FYNNEI. This CDR3 has 14 amino acids. The covered CDR3 bases are TGTGCCAGCAGTGGGCTGAGCTCCTACAATGAG. It is translated as CASSGLSSYNE. The whole CDR3 reads CASSGLSSYNEQFF.

A remark on this clone: Coverage ceases 3 residues before the CDR3 finishes, and the germline J gene fills in the end. The rearrangement links TRBV5-6 to TRBJ2-1; D gene uncertain. CDR1 and CDR2 (germline): SGHDT, YYEEEE. Trimming stripped 0 bases from V and 6 bases from J, with 10 bases between. CDR3 size: 14 residues. CDR3 DNA, as far as it was read: TGTGCCAGCAGCTTGGGTTCAGGTTTCAATGAG. Encoded protein: CASSLGSGFNE. The full CDR3 reads CASSLGSGFNEQFF. The whole variable domain, filled in from reference TRBV5-6 and TRBJ2-1, reads DAGVTQSPTHLIKTRGQQVTLRCSPKSGHDTVSWYQQALGQGPQFIFQYYEEEERQRGNFPDRFSGHQFPNYSSELNVNALLLGDSALYLCASSLGSGFNEQFFGPGTRLTVL.

For this clone: The DNA ends 3 residues before the CDR3 does, and the rest of the CDR3 is filled in from the germline J gene. The genes are TRBV4-1 and TRBJ2-5; TRBD2 matches 10 bases. Trimming at V came to 9 bases and at J to 5 bases, leaving 6 bases not matched to a gene. Germline assignment: CDR1 MGHRA and CDR2 YSYEKL. The CDR3 sequence is 13 residues long. The CDR3 is CASRSGRVETQYF. The DNA read from the CDR3 is TGCGCCAGTAGGAGCGGGAGGGTTGAGACC.

Note on this clone: The read finishes 3 residues shy of the CDR3 end, and the germline J gene is used to complete it. V and J are TRBV5-1 and TRBJ1-3, with 7 bases aligning to TRBD1. Germline V CDR1 and CDR2: SGHRS, YFSETQ. The V segment lost 6 bases and the J segment 1 base; nucleotides outside the gene matches: 13. CDR3 length: 17 residues. CDR3 bases read: TGCGCCAGCACCGAGGGGGCAGGGGGTCGGTCTGGAAACACC. It encodes CASTEGAGGRSGNT. The CDR3 in full is CASTEGAGGRSGNTIYF.

Details on this clone: Coverage ceases 3 residues before the CDR3 finishes, and the germline J gene fills in the end. This chain links TRBV5-6 with TRBJ2-1; TRBD2 is a possible D gene (6 bases). V was pared by 3 bases and J by 9 bases, with 10 bases between. Germline CDR1 and CDR2: SGHDT and YYEEEE. The CDR3 loop spans 12 amino acids. The CDR3 spells CASSYGDSEQFF. The DNA read from the CDR3 is TGTGCCAGCAGCTATGGGGACTCTGAG.

Worth noting for this clone: The read terminates 3 residues ahead of where the CDR3 ends, so the germline J gene completes it. V usage is TRBV13 and J usage is TRBJ2-7; 12 bases are shared with TRBD2. V was clipped by 4 bases and J by 5 bases; unmatched bases: 9. This CDR3 comprises 16 residues. The germline V gene has CDR1 PRHDT and CDR2 FYEKMQ (reference sequence). The CDR3 bases that were read are TGTGCCAGCAGCTCAAGGACTAGCGGGAAGGCCAACGAG. Protein: CASSSRTSGKANE. The full CDR3 sequence reads CASSSRTSGKANEQYF.

In the case of this clone: The CDR3 is cut off 3 residues early in the read; its end comes from the germline J gene. The V call is TRBV29-1, the J call TRBJ2-3, with a possible D match to TRBD2 (7 bases). In germline, CDR1 is SQVTM, CDR2 ANQGSEA. Trimming took off 4 bases at V and 5 bases at J, with 16 bases between the two ends. This CDR3 is 14 amino acids long. CDR3 DNA (partial): TGCAGCGTTGTCGAGAGTAGGGGGGGAGATACG. It codes for CSVVESRGGDT. The full CDR3 reads CSVVESRGGDTQYF.

Turning to this clone: The read terminates 3 residues before the CDR3 end, so the remaining end is supplied by the germline J gene. This chain links TRBV12-3 or TRBV12-4 with TRBJ2-1, with 15 bases that match TRBD2. This CDR3 spans 15 amino acids. V lost 5 bases to trimming and J lost 8 bases; unmatched junction nucleotides: 4. CDR3 DNA (partial): TGTGCCAGCAGTCCCGGGACTAGCGGGGGGCATGAG. Amino acid sequence: CASSPGTSGGHE. In full, the CDR3 is CASSPGTSGGHEQFF.

On this clone itself: With the read ending 3 residues before the CDR3 end, the germline J gene is used to fill in that end. The chain has TRBV9 and TRBJ2-3; TRBD2 might be the D (6 bases). This CDR3 has 16 residues. Trimming removed 7 bases at V and 2 bases at J, with 20 bases between. CDR1 and CDR2 from the germline V gene are SGDLS and YYNGEE. CDR3 sequence reads: CASGPLGGALTDTQYF. The DNA read from the CDR3 is TGTGCCAGCGGACCCCTTGGAGGGGCACTCACAGATACG.

Notes on this clone: The read comes to an end 3 residues before the CDR3 does, leaving the germline J gene to fill in the end. This chain connects TRBV7-9 to TRBJ1-1; the D is unclear. This CDR3 spans 12 amino acids. CDR1 SEHNR and CDR2 FQNEAQ come from the germline V gene (reference sequence). Partial CDR3 DNA: TGTGCCAGCAGCCCCGGCGGTCGCGGA. Translating it yields CASSPGGRG. The full CDR3 reads CASSPGGRGAFF.

As concerns this clone: The read gets to within 3 residues of the CDR3 end, and the germline J gene fills in the rest. V is TRBV29-1 and J is TRBJ2-5; the match to TRBD2 covers 9 bases. Germline assignment: CDR1 SQVTM and CDR2 ANQGSEA. CDR3 size: 14 residues. V dropped 2 bases and J dropped 5; count of bases not matched to a gene: 6. CDR3 amino acids: CSVELAGEWETQYF. The CDR3 DNA, read in part, is TGCAGCGTTGAATTAGCGGGAGAATGGGAGACC.

Incomplete CDR3 DNA: TGTGCCAGTAGTCCAGGGAGGGACGGGGAG. Amino acids: CASSPGRDGE. The CDR3 as a whole reads CASSPGRDGELFF. This sequence joins TRBV19 and TRBJ2-2, with TRBD2 matching 7 bases. Coverage ceases 3 residues before the CDR3 finishes, and the germline J gene fills in the end. Per the germline V gene, CDR1 is LNHDA and CDR2 is SQIVND (reference sequence). This CDR3 is 13 amino acids long. V trimming: 5 bases; J trimming: 7 bases; junction bases outside the gene matches: 4. Variable domain in full (rest from reference TRBV19 and TRBJ2-2): DGGITQSPKYLFRKEGQNVTLSCEQNLNHDAMYWYRQDPGQGLRLIYYSQIVNDFQKGDIAEGYSVSREKKESFPLTVTSAQKNPTAFYLCASSPGRDGELFFGEGSRLTVL.

Turning to this clone: From the germline J gene comes the end of the CDR3, since the read stops 3 residues before it. The chain combines TRBV5-1 with TRBJ2-6, with a tentative D call TRBD2 (7 bases). The CDR3 runs to 16 residues. With 6 bases removed from V and 2 bases from J, the gap between germline ends came to 15 bases. CDR1 and CDR2 (germline): SGHRS, YFSETQ. The CDR3 reads CASTPGGQAGANVLTF. The CDR3 DNA, read in part, is TGCGCCAGCACTCCCGGGGGGCAAGCTGGGGCCAACGTC.

A word on this clone: The CDR3 is cut off 3 residues early in the read; its end comes from the germline J gene. V is TRBV19 and J is TRBJ2-2; TRBD2 agrees at 7 bases. This CDR3 region has 16 residues. The germline CDR1 and CDR2 sequences are LNHDA and SQIVND (reference sequence). The covered CDR3 bases are TGTGCCAGTAGTATCCCCTCGGCAGGGACTAATGAAAAG. This codes for CASSIPSAGTNEK. The CDR3 in its entirety is CASSIPSAGTNEKLFF.

In regard to this clone: With the read ending 3 residues before the CDR3 end, the germline J gene is used to fill in that end. This chain links TRBV5-1 with TRBJ2-4; TRBD1 aligns across 9 bases. There are 19 residues in the CDR3. Trimming took 4 bases from V and 0 from J; bases not matched to a gene: 14. Per germline, CDR1 SGHRS and CDR2 YFSETQ. The CDR3 spells CASSPSGPGQGLAKNIQYF. The DNA read from the CDR3 is TGCGCCAGCAGCCCCAGTGGACCGGGACAGGGACTAGCCAAAAACATT.

As regards this clone: The junction does not match germline at one end; this may be a read error. The read is 3 residues too short to cover the CDR3 end, so that end is filled in from the germline J gene. This chain uses TRBV7-9 with TRBJ1-2, with no clear D. The CDR3 totals 13 residues. Germline V CDR1 and CDR2: SEHNR, FQNEAQ (reference sequence). CDR3 sequence: CASTQTSYYDYTF. The part of the CDR3 DNA that was read is TGTGCCAGCACTCAAACTAGTTATTATGAC.

On this clone itself: Read coverage stops 3 residues before the CDR3 terminus; the germline J gene supplies the remainder. The chain recombines TRBV5-5 with TRBJ2-2; D remains ambiguous. The ends were cut back, 3 bases at V and 2 bases at J, with 8 bases in the middle. This CDR3 spans 14 amino acids. The germline V gene encodes CDR1 SGHKS and CDR2 YYEKEE (reference sequence). The covered CDR3 bases are TGTGCCAGCAGCTCCAGATCAAACACCGGGGAG. Translated: CASSSRSNTGE. In full, the CDR3 is CASSSRSNTGELFF.

A remark on this clone: The sequence runs out 3 residues before the end of the CDR3; the remainder is reconstructed from the germline J gene. The chain employs TRBV11-2 and TRBJ1-1, with TRBD1 as a possible D gene (5 bases). In germline, CDR1 is SGHAT, CDR2 FQNNGV. This CDR3 has 14 residues. The germline V and J ends were trimmed by 2 bases and 4 bases, with 11 bases remaining between them. CDR3 bases read: TGTGCCAGCAGCTTAACAGGTCTGGGCACTGAA. Its protein product is CASSLTGLGTE. The entire CDR3 sequence reads CASSLTGLGTEAFF.

Regarding this clone: The read finishes 3 residues shy of the CDR3 end, and the germline J gene is used to complete it. The gene calls are TRBV19 and TRBJ1-2; perhaps TRBD1 as D (5 bases). Looked up from germline, CDR1 is LNHDA and CDR2 is SQIVND (reference sequence). The CDR3 totals 14 residues. The CDR3 here is CASSTPGTNYDYTF. The sequenced CDR3 bases are TGTGCCAGTAGTACCCCCGGGACTAACTACGAC.

As regards this clone: The read ends 3 residues early relative to the CDR3; the germline J gene fills the gap. The chain uses TRBV20-1 and TRBJ1-2; D might be TRBD1 (6 bases). Trimming pared 1 base from V and 4 bases from J, leaving 16 bases between. The CDR3 runs to 15 residues. Germline CDR1 reads DFQATT; CDR2 reads SNEGSKA (reference sequence). The CDR3 reads CSARAATGDSYGYTF. The sequenced CDR3 bases are TGCAGTGCTAGAGCAGCGACAGGTGATTCCTATGGC.

Details on this clone: The sequenced fragment ends 3 residues before the CDR3 boundary, so the rest is inferred from the germline J gene. Other DNA sequences from this sample encode an identical CDR3 as well. The V gene is TRBV10-2, the J gene TRBJ1-3, with a tentative D call TRBD1 (5 bases). V was shortened by 4 bases and J by 0 bases, with 7 bases between the two germline ends. CDR3 length equals 14 residues. Germline CDR1 reads WSHSY; CDR2 reads SAAADI. The CDR3 loop reads CASSVTGSGNTIYF. The covered CDR3 bases are TGCGCCAGCAGTGTAACAGGCTCTGGAAACACC.

As to this clone: The read falls 3 residues short of the CDR3 end, and the missing part is taken from the germline J gene. The J gene is TRBJ2-7, the V gene TRBV20-1; the match to TRBD2 covers 7 bases. The V segment lost 6 bases and the J segment 0 bases; nucleotides outside the gene matches: 11. There are 15 residues in the CDR3. CDR1 and CDR2 from the germline V gene are DFQATT and SNEGSKA (reference sequence). Here the CDR3 reads CSARERPRSSYEQYF. The covered CDR3 bases are TGCAGTGCGCGGGAGAGACCACGGAGCTCCTACGAG.

With respect to this clone: The missing CDR3 end, 3 residues past where the read stops, is filled in from the germline J gene. The rearrangement links TRBV11-2 to TRBJ2-1, with D perhaps TRBD1 (5 bases). Trimming took 1 base from V and 8 from J, leaving 9 bases between them. The CDR3 totals 13 residues. Germline loops: CDR1 SGHAT, CDR2 FQNNGV. The CDR3: CASSLVIRDEQFF. CDR3 bases read: TGTGCCAGCAGCTTAGTAATCAGGGATGAG.

With regard to this clone: The CDR3 goes on 3 residues after the read ends, and that part is filled in from the germline J gene. The chain couples TRBV6-4 to TRBJ2-1; TRBD2 agrees at 11 bases. Germline CDR1 is MRHNA and CDR2 is SNTAGT. With V trimmed by 2 bases and J by 4 bases, 13 bases remained unmatched. The CDR3 runs 19 residues. The sequenced part of the CDR3 DNA is TGTGCCAGCAGTGACACGTTCTTACTAGCGGGGGATACATACAATGAG. Its translation: CASSDTFLLAGDTYNE. The whole CDR3 region reads CASSDTFLLAGDTYNEQFF.